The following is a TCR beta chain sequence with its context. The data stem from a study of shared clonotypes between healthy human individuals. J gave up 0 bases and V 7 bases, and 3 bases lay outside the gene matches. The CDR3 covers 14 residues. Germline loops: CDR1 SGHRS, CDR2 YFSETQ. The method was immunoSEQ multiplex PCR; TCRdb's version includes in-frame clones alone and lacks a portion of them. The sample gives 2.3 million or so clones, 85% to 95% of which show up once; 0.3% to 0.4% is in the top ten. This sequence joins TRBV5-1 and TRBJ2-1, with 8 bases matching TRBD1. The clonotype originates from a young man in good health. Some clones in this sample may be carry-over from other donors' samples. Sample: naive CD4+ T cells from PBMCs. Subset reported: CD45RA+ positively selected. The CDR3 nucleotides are TGCGCCAGCCAGGGGGCTAACTCCTACAATGAGCAGTTCTTC. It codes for CASQGANSYNEQFF.